What follows are 26 T cell receptor beta chains derived from one specimen sequenced in a study of regulatory T cells in long-lasting Graves disease. The sample's time point: newly diagnosed GD, antithyroid drugs for less than 3 months. PBMCs were the source of the RNA used for TCR sequencing. Building of the TCR beta libraries involved iRepertoire HTBI primers and Arm-PCR of CDR3 regions. Via MiXCR, TCRdb re-called the multiplex PCR reads, giving one row per CDR3 protein. The table has more than 300,000 distinct CDR3 sequences, around 15% seen once. The same sample was also studied in work on T cells in Graves' hyperthyroidism and ophthalmopathy.

Sample: peripheral blood mononuclear cells (PBMCs), taken at new diagnosis, from a patient treated with antithyroid drugs. These receptors all stem from a woman aged 18-30 years with Graves disease.

V and J are TRBV29-1 and TRBJ2-3; 9 nucleotides align to TRBD1. CDR3 size: 14 residues. Germline CDR1 reads SQVTM; CDR2 reads ANQGSEA. The trim removed 7 bases at V and 3 bases at J, leaving 8 bases unmatched. The CDR3 spells CSAGWDRATDTQYF. CDR3 nucleotides: TGCAGCGCTGGCTGGGACAGGGCGACAGATACGCAGTATTTT.

At least ten counts were recorded for this clonotype. The J gene is TRBJ2-7, the V gene TRBV28; D gene unclear. V was pared by 1 base and J by 2 bases, with 9 bases between. This CDR3 spans 14 amino acids. In germline, CDR1 is MDHEN, CDR2 SYDVKM. The CDR3 sequence: CASSLLNSAYEQYF. The CDR3 region has the DNA TGTGCCAGCAGTTTATTGAACAGCGCCTACGAGCAGTACTTC.

This chain joins TRBV18 and TRBJ1-6; TRBD1 agrees at 10 bases. The CDR3 is 16 residues long. The germline V gene has CDR1 KGHSH and CDR2 LQKENI. V lost 4 bases, J lost 7 bases, and 7 bases stayed unmatched. CDR3 region: CASSRRTGGDNSPLHF. The CDR3 DNA sequence: TGTGCCAGCTCACGCCGGACAGGGGGAGACAATTCACCCCTCCACTTT.

In its sample, this clonotype was seen a few times. The chain carries TRBV9 and TRBJ2-4; TRBD1 agrees at 7 bases. CDR1 is SGDLS and CDR2 is YYNGEE in the germline V gene. The CDR3 consists of 16 residues. V shed 2 bases, J shed 3 bases, and the junction held 8 bases outside the gene matches. As DNA, the CDR3 is TGTGCCAGCAGCGTCTCGAGACAGGGTGGCAAAAACATTCAGTACTTC. This encodes CASSVSRQGGKNIQYF.

This clonotype showed up many times. J is TRBJ2-7 and V is TRBV2; 7 bases line up with TRBD2. CDR3 length equals 16 residues. The germline V gene has CDR1 SNHLY and CDR2 FYNNEI. Unmatched junction bases numbered 11, after V lost 4 bases and J lost 2 bases. This CDR3 reads CASSGSGREVTYEQYF. The CDR3 nucleotides read TGTGCCAGCAGTGGTAGCGGACGGGAGGTCACCTACGAGCAGTACTTC.

This clonotype was counted ten times or more. This chain links TRBV29-1 with TRBJ2-3; D unresolved. Between the trimmed V and J ends, which lost 1 base and 1 base, there was a span of 15 bases. CDR1 is SQVTM and CDR2 is ANQGSEA in the germline V gene. The length of the CDR3 is 16 residues. CDR3 amino acids: CSVEGQANRRTDTQYF. CDR3 DNA: TGCAGCGTTGAAGGCCAGGCGAACCGACGCACAGATACGCAGTATTTT.

This rearrangement joins TRBV7-3 to TRBJ2-6; no firm D call. Germline V gives CDR1 SGHTA, CDR2 FQGTGA. Trimming cost V 0 bases and J 5 bases, with 5 bases left between them. The CDR3 spans 14 residues. The CDR3 nucleotides are TGTGCCAGCAGCTTAACGTCACGGGCCAACGTCCTGACTTTC. Translated: CASSLTSRANVLTF.

This clonotype was seen only a few times. Given a much more abundant clone one base away, this may be a read error. The V gene is TRBV7-2, the J gene TRBJ2-7; 12 bases line up with TRBD2. Unmatched junction bases numbered 6, after V lost 5 bases and J lost 7 bases. The CDR3 covers 14 residues. The germline gives CDR1 SGHTA, CDR2 FQGNSA. Here the CDR3 DNA reads TGTGCCAGCAGCCCTAGCGGGGGGGATCAGGAGCAGTACTTC. Protein product: CASSPSGGDQEQYF.

Many counts were recorded for this clonotype. V is TRBV30 and J is TRBJ2-1; no firm D call. The closer fit of TRBJ2-5 to the DNA end suggests the J call may be wrong. The CDR3 runs 14 residues. Germline-derived CDR1 and CDR2 are GTSNPN and SVGIG (reference sequence). This CDR3 is CAWSVGSASWGQYF. The CDR3 region has the DNA TGTGCCTGGAGTGTGGGCAGCGCCTCTTGGGGCCAGTACTTC.

There are many counts of this clonotype. The chain has TRBV5-1 and TRBJ2-3; D unclear. This CDR3 has 15 amino acids. CDR1 and CDR2 from the germline V gene are SGHRS and YFSETQ. Trimming removed 0 bases at V and 6 bases at J, with 14 bases between. The CDR3 DNA is TGCGCCAGCAGCTTGGAAGCCCGTAGCATGGATACGCAGTATTTT. This translates into CASSLEARSMDTQYF.

The chain uses TRBV6-1 and TRBJ2-3; 13 bases are a match to TRBD2. The CDR3 totals 17 residues. Germline CDR1 is MNHNS and CDR2 is SASEGT. The junction had 10 bases not matched to a gene; V was cut back by 6 bases and J by 4 bases. The CDR3 DNA sequence: TGTGCCAGCAGCCAAACTAGCGGGGGGGCCGGTGCAGATACGCAGTATTTT. Translation gives CASSQTSGGAGADTQYF.

V is TRBV12-3 or TRBV12-4 and J is TRBJ1-3; 8 bases fit TRBD1. The ends lost 6 bases at V and 0 bases at J; junction bases unmatched: 4. There are 15 residues in the CDR3. CDR3 loop: CASSRDRLSGNTIYF. The CDR3 region has the DNA TGTGCCAGCAGCCGGGACAGGCTCTCTGGAAACACCATATATTTT.

This clonotype turned up a few times. V and J are TRBV9 and TRBJ2-1; 11 nucleotides line up with TRBD2. The germline gives CDR1 SGDLS, CDR2 YYNGEE. The CDR3 has 13 residues. With V trimmed by 4 bases and J by 9 bases, 3 bases remained unmatched. The CDR3 DNA reads as TGTGCCAGCAGCAATAGCGGGGGGGGTGAGCAGTTCTTC. It yields the protein CASSNSGGGEQFF.

V usage is TRBV6-1 and J usage is TRBJ2-3, with D possibly matching TRBD2 (7 bases). Trimming cost V 8 bases and J 2 bases, with 14 bases left between them. There are 14 residues in the CDR3. CDR1 and CDR2 (germline): MNHNS, SASEGT. CDR3 in DNA: TGTGCCAGCGCCGGCGGGGGCTACACAGATACGCAGTATTTT. This gives the protein CASAGGGYTDTQYF.

This clonotype came up many times. The rearrangement joins TRBV12-3 or TRBV12-4 to TRBJ1-1; D unresolved. V was trimmed by 3 bases and J by 3 bases, leaving 14 bases between them. This CDR3 has 15 amino acids. The CDR3 DNA reads TGTGCCAGCAGTTTTAGCCGGGAGGCGGACACTGAAGCTTTCTTT. Amino acid sequence: CASSFSREADTEAFF.

V is TRBV20-1 and J is TRBJ1-5; D might be TRBD1 (5 bases). The V and J ends lost 6 bases and 0 bases respectively, with 15 bases between them. Looked up from germline, CDR1 is DFQATT and CDR2 is SNEGSKA (reference sequence). CDR3 length equals 15 residues. This CDR3 is CSAPQGGNSNQPQHF. DNA of the CDR3: TGCAGTGCACCCCAGGGCGGGAATAGCAATCAGCCCCAGCATTTT.

The chain joins TRBV5-4 to TRBJ2-3; D possibly corresponds to TRBD1 (6 bases). The germline V gene has CDR1 SGHNT and CDR2 YYREEE (reference sequence). CDR3 length equals 17 residues. V shed 3 bases and J shed 2 bases, with 19 bases lying between them. CDR3 protein: CASSSAVGAPATDTQYF. DNA for the CDR3: TGTGCCAGCAGCTCCGCGGTGGGGGCCCCTGCCACAGATACGCAGTATTTT.

The chain employs TRBV7-9 and TRBJ2-7; 8 nucleotides agree with TRBD1. Losses at the gene ends were 5 bases for V and 2 bases for J; bases not matched to a gene: 5. The CDR3 sequence is 14 residues long. Germline lookup yields CDR1 SEHNR and CDR2 FQNEAQ (reference sequence). The CDR3 nucleotides read TGTGCCAGCAGCGCCCGGGACAGGCCCTACGAGCAGTACTTC. It yields the protein CASSARDRPYEQYF. The variable domain in full, completed from reference TRBV7-9 and TRBJ2-7, reads DTGVSQNPRHKITKRGQNVTFRCDPISEHNRLYWYRQTLGQGPEFLTYFQNEAQLEKSRLLSDRFSAERPKGSFSTLEIQRTEQGDSAMYLCASSARDRPYEQYFGPGTRLTVT.

This clonotype was recorded at least ten times. The chain combines TRBV12-5 with TRBJ2-1; TRBD1 agrees at 11 bases. The CDR3 is 17 residues long. The V gene's germline CDR1 is LGHNT and CDR2 FRNRAP. Germline trimming cut 0 bases from V and 4 bases from J; bases unmatched to any gene: 5. For the CDR3, the DNA is TGTGCTAGTGGTTTGGTCTCTGGGACAGGGGGATACAATGAGCAGTTCTTC. Translating it yields CASGLVSGTGGYNEQFF.

In its sample, this clonotype was seen many times. V usage is TRBV19 and J usage is TRBJ2-6; TRBD1 matches 9 bases. The CDR3 consists of 15 residues. The V gene end was trimmed by 7 bases and the J gene end by 2 bases; junction bases not matched to a gene: 3. Germline CDR1 is LNHDA and CDR2 is SQIVND (reference sequence). The DNA of the CDR3 is TGTGCCAGTACCCGACAGGGGGCTGGGGCCAACGTCCTGACTTTC. This encodes CASTRQGAGANVLTF. Full variable domain (outside the CDR3, taken from reference TRBV19 and TRBJ2-6): DGGITQSPKYLFRKEGQNVTLSCEQNLNHDAMYWYRQDPGQGLRLIYYSQIVNDFQKGDIAEGYSVSREKKESFPLTVTSAQKNPTAFYLCASTRQGAGANVLTFGAGSRLTVL.

This clonotype was detected many times. The chain carries TRBV6-1 and TRBJ1-1, with D maybe TRBD1 (6 bases). Trimming shortened V by 10 bases and J by 0 bases, and 12 bases separated the two germline ends. The CDR3 length is 13 residues. Germline V gene lookup returns CDR1 MNHNS and CDR2 SASEGT. CDR3 region: CANSDSLNTEAFF. The CDR3 coding sequence is TGTGCCAACTCGGACAGTCTGAACACTGAAGCTTTCTTT.

On this clonotype: Here the CDR3 omits its conserved ending phenylalanine or tryptophan, so a read error is the likely source. The chain employs TRBV27 and TRBJ2-2; D not resolved. Looked up from germline, CDR1 is MNHEY and CDR2 is SMNVEV (reference sequence). The CDR3 runs to 12 residues. Trimming left V 6 bases short and J 9 bases short, with 11 bases between. The CDR3 reads CASSTIGRELFS. CDR3 sequence (DNA): TGTGCCAGCAGCACTATAGGCAGGGAGCTGTTTTCT.

This clonotype was seen many times. The chain has TRBV30 and TRBJ2-7; D is possibly TRBD1 or TRBD2 (5 bases each). V shed 1 base and J shed 0 bases, with 16 bases lying between them. The CDR3 is 16 residues long. Germline values: CDR1 GTSNPN, CDR2 SVGIG (reference sequence). CDR3 sequence: CAWSGSSTGPSYEQYF. The CDR3 nucleotides read TGTGCCTGGAGTGGATCATCCACGGGACCCTCCTACGAGCAGTACTTC.

This clonotype was seen many times. This chain links TRBV18 with TRBJ1-1; tentatively, D is TRBD1 (5 bases). The CDR3 spans 17 residues. V lost 6 bases and J 1 base, leaving 21 bases between the germline ends. Looked up from germline, CDR1 is KGHSH and CDR2 is LQKENI. The chain's CDR3 is CASSYKGALRGNTEAFF. DNA for the CDR3: TGTGCCAGCTCCTACAAAGGGGCTCTCCGGGGGAACACTGAAGCTTTCTTT. Using reference TRBV18 and TRBJ1-1 for the parts outside the CDR3, the full variable domain is NAGVMQNPRHLVRRRGQEARLRCSPMKGHSHVYWYRQLPEEGLKFMVYLQKENIIDESGMPKERFSAEFPKEGPSILRIQQVVRGDSAAYFCASSYKGALRGNTEAFFGQGTRLTVV.

CDR3 sequence reads: CASRFLSTYEQYF. CDR3 nucleotide sequence: TGTGCCAGCCGATTTCTGTCCACCTACGAGCAGTACTTC. The V call is TRBV27, the J call TRBJ2-7, with D unclear. The CDR3 is 13 residues long. Trimming took off 8 bases at V and 2 bases at J, with 13 bases between the two ends. Germline-derived CDR1 and CDR2 are MNHEY and SMNVEV (reference sequence).

With regard to this clonotype: Possible read error: a much larger clone is one base away. The V call is TRBV12-3 or TRBV12-4, the J call TRBJ2-1, with 10 bases identical to TRBD1. The CDR3 spans 15 residues. The CDR3 DNA reads as TGTGCCACCAGTCACCGGGACAGGGGAAACAATGAGCAGTTCTTC. Its translation is CATSHRDRGNNEQFF.